This is a list of T cell receptor beta chains from one sample in a study of control samples from healthy donors and cancer patients. The data were produced by immunoSEQ multiplex PCR, yet TCRdb's version contains in-frame clones alone and is incomplete. The table has around 31,000 clones, around 94% seen once. Material: blood. The receptors were gathered from a man between 60 and 75 years old in good health. The CDR3 runs from the conserved cysteine through the conserved F or W. D genes are given only for firm matches. Where a row states a size, it is once, few, many or the class of an expanded clone; other rows omit it.

v_gene	d_gene	abundance	j_gene	CDR3aa	CDR3nt
TRBV6-5	TRBD1	once	TRBJ2-5	CASSLTGGSQETQYF	TGTGCCAGCAGTTTGACAGGGGGGAGCCAAGAGACCCAGTACTTC
TRBV25-1	-	-	TRBJ2-3	CASSDGPRAADTQYF	TGTGCCAGCAGTGATGGGCCGAGGGCCGCAGATACGCAGTATTTT
TRBV3-1/TRBV3-2	TRBD1	few	TRBJ1-4	CASSRRTGLREKLFF	TGTGCCAGCAGCCGTCGGACAGGTCTAAGGGAAAAACTGTTTTTT
TRBV7-6	-	-	TRBJ2-2	CASSLRGVGASTGELFF	TGTGCCAGCAGCTTAAGGGGGGTCGGGGCGAGCACCGGGGAGCTGTTTTTT
TRBV15	TRBD1	-	TRBJ2-3	CATSRGQGAGTDTQYF	TGTGCCACCAGCAGAGGACAGGGGGCCGGCACAGATACGCAGTATTTT
TRBV7-2	-	-	TRBJ1-4	CASSLYTATNEKLFF	TGTGCCAGCAGCTTGTACACGGCAACTAATGAAAAACTGTTTTTT
TRBV6-1	-	-	TRBJ1-6	CASSEAGVWNSPLHF	TGTGCCAGCAGTGAAGCGGGGGTTTGGAATTCACCCCTCCACTTT
TRBV2	TRBD1	-	TRBJ1-1	CATMGQAVTEAFF	TGTGCCACCATGGGACAGGCGGTCACTGAAGCTTTCTTT
TRBV18	-	-	TRBJ1-2	CASSPNREYGYTF	TGTGCCAGCTCACCAAACAGGGAATATGGCTACACCTTC
TRBV6-1	-	-	TRBJ1-6	CASSEAGSRGFSPLHF	TGTGCCAGCAGTGAAGCGGGTAGTAGGGGGTTCTCACCCCTCCACTTT
TRBV19	TRBD1	-	TRBJ2-1	CASSRGQVEQFF	TGTGCCAGTAGTAGAGGACAGGTTGAGCAGTTCTTC
TRBV19	-	-	TRBJ1-1	CASSYGGLNTEAFF	TGTGCCAGTAGCTACGGGGGGTTGAACACTGAAGCTTTCTTT
TRBV3-1/TRBV3-2	TRBD1	-	TRBJ1-4	CASSPQGQVREKLFF	TGTGCCAGCAGCCCTCAAGGACAGGTTAGAGAAAAACTGTTTTTT
TRBV19	TRBD1	-	TRBJ1-6	CASSPQAPLQGTYSPLHF	TGTGCCAGTAGTCCCCAAGCCCCCTTACAGGGGACGTATTCACCCCTCCACTTT
TRBV7-8	-	-	TRBJ1-4	CASSSRRFSNEKLFF	TGTGCCAGCAGCTCGCGGCGGTTTAGTAATGAAAAACTGTTTTTT
TRBV20-1	-	-	TRBJ2-1	CSASMWQDEQFF	TGCAGTGCTAGTATGTGGCAGGATGAGCAGTTCTTC
TRBV14	-	-	TRBJ1-1	CASSQVSSMNTEAFF	TGTGCCAGCAGCCAAGTATCCAGCATGAACACTGAAGCTTTCTTT
TRBV6-6	-	-	TRBJ1-2	CASSNPKGRDYGYTF	TGTGCCAGCAGTAACCCCAAAGGGCGCGACTATGGCTACACCTTC
TRBV6-5	TRBD1	once	TRBJ2-3	CASSYTGQGRDTQYF	TGTGCCAGCAGTTATACCGGACAGGGGAGGGATACGCAGTATTTT
TRBV7-6	TRBD1	-	TRBJ1-2	CASSFGPRDSLNYGYTF	TGTGCCAGCAGCTTTGGACCCCGGGACAGCCTTAACTATGGCTACACCTTC
TRBV9	TRBD1	large	TRBJ2-5	CASSVDGQGRETQYF	TGTGCCAGCAGCGTCGATGGACAGGGTAGGGAGACCCAGTACTTC
TRBV12-3/TRBV12-4	TRBD1	-	TRBJ2-7	CASRPGTAEQYF	TGTGCCAGCAGACCCGGGACAGCCGAGCAGTACTTC
TRBV5-4	TRBD1	-	TRBJ1-1	CASSLKQGTHTEAFF	TGTGCCAGCAGCTTGAAACAGGGGACGCACACTGAAGCTTTCTTT
TRBV30	-	-	TRBJ1-2	CAWSVPGRGDYGYTF	TGTGCCTGGAGTGTACCAGGGAGGGGAGATTATGGCTACACCTTC
TRBV7-6	TRBD1	-	TRBJ2-7	CASSSTGISYEQYF	TGTGCCAGCAGCTCGACAGGGATCTCCTACGAGCAGTACTTC
TRBV6-5	TRBD1	-	TRBJ1-5	CASKTGVVQPQHF	TGTGCCAGCAAGACAGGGGTGGTTCAGCCCCAGCATTTT
TRBV2	-	once	TRBJ1-5	CASSGQVNSNQPQHF	TGTGCCAGCAGTGGACAGGTGAATAGCAATCAGCCCCAGCATTTT
TRBV28	-	-	TRBJ1-4	CASSFLSGANEKLFF	TGTGCCAGCAGTTTTCTATCCGGGGCTAATGAAAAACTGTTTTTT
TRBV28	TRBD1	-	TRBJ1-6	CASSLWGQGAVYNSPLHF	TGTGCCAGCAGTTTATGGGGACAGGGGGCCGTTTATAATTCACCCCTCCACTTT
TRBV28	-	-	TRBJ1-2	CASSSDSSYTF	TGTGCCAGCAGCTCGGACAGCAGCTACACCTTC
TRBV7-8	-	-	TRBJ1-2	CASSSTQGSGGYTF	TGTGCCAGCAGCTCGACCCAGGGAAGCGGTGGCTACACCTTC
TRBV30	-	-	TRBJ1-4	CAWTPGSPSTNEKLFF	TGTGCCTGGACCCCGGGTTCGCCCTCAACTAATGAAAAACTGTTTTTT